The following is a T cell receptor (beta chain) sequence with its context. The data derive from a study of blood T cell repertoires in COVID-19. The germline V gene encodes CDR1 LGHDT and CDR2 YNNKEL (reference sequence). This CDR3 has 15 residues. Unmatched junction bases numbered 5, after V lost 4 bases and J lost 5 bases. Sequencing used immunoSEQ multiplex PCR; TCRdb keeps in-frame clones, though not all of them. The sample lists about 230,000 clones, about 88% occurring once. This chain connects TRBV3-1 (or the pseudogene TRBV3-2) to TRBJ1-6, with 7 nucleotides matching TRBD1. Sequencing used peripheral blood. The source of this sequence is a man between 35 and 55 years old with acute or convalescent COVID-19. The CDR3 reads CASSLGQSNNSPLHF. CDR3 coding DNA: TGTGCCAGCAGCCTGGGACAGTCAAATAATTCACCCCTCCACTTT.